The source of this T cell receptor beta chain is a study of spatial heterogeneity in lung cancer. Study-wide background: Every unique TCR and UMI combination, on average, appeared more than ten times in raw reads.

Unique molecular identifiers tagged every individual TCR cDNA molecule. TCRdb ran MiXCR on the 5' RACE reads and lists one entry per CDR3 protein. The sample has about 50,000 distinct CDR3 sequences, less than 8.5% seen once; the top ten hold 10% to 15%. V trimming: 4 bases; J trimming: 0 bases; junction bases outside the gene matches: 1. The CDR3 is 14 residues long. CDR1 is MDHEN and CDR2 is SYDVKM in the germline V gene. This clonotype was detected only a few times. Its specificity is not known. Study-wide points: Ubiquitous expanded tumor TCRs were seen in blood more at resection than at follow-up.

Noted time point: sample taken at primary tumor resection. From tumor, nontumor lung or frozen PBMC, whole RNA was taken unsorted for sequencing. This TCR was recovered from a female donor with early-stage non-small cell lung cancer. This sequence joins TRBV28 and TRBJ1-1; TRBD1 matches 8 bases. Sequenced material: PBMCs, taken at surgery. DNA for the CDR3: TGTGCCAGCAGTTCAGGGGGCCTGAACACTGAAGCTTTCTTT. It yields the protein CASSSGGLNTEAFF.